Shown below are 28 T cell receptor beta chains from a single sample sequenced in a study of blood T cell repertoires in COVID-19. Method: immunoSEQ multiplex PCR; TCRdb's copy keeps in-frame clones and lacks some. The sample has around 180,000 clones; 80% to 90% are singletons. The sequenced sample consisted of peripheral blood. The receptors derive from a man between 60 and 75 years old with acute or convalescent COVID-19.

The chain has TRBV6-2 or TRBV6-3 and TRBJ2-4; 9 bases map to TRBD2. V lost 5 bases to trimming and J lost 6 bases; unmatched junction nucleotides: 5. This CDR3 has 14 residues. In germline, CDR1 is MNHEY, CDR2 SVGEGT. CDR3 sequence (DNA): TGTGCCAGCAGTCTTAGCGGGAGAGTAAACATTCAGTACTTC. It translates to CASSLSGRVNIQYF.

CDR3 nucleotides: TGTGCCAGCAGCACAGTATACACTGAAGCTTTCTTT. The encoded protein is CASSTVYTEAFF. The chain joins TRBV7-9 to TRBJ1-1; D ambiguous. Germline CDR1 reads SEHNR; CDR2 reads FQNEAQ (reference sequence). Trimming pared 5 bases from V and 3 bases from J, leaving 7 bases between. This CDR3 is built from 12 residues.

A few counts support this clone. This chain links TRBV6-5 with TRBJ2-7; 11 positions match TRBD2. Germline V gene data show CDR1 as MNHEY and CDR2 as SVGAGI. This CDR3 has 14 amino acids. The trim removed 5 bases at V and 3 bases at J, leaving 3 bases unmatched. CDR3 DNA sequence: TGTGCCAGCAGTATACTAGCGGGAGTCTACGAGCAGTACTTC. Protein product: CASSILAGVYEQYF.

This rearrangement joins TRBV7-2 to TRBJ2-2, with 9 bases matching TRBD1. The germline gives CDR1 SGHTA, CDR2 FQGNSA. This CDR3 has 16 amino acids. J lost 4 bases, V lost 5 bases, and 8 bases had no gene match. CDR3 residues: CASSKDRGTGTGELFF. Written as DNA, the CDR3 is TGTGCCAGCAGCAAAGACAGGGGGACGGGCACCGGGGAGCTGTTTTTT.

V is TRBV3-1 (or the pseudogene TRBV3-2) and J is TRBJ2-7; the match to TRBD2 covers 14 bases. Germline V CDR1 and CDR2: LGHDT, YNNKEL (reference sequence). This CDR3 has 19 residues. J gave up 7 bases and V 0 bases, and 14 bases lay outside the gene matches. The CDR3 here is CASSQERRLAGGNFGEQYF. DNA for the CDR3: TGTGCCAGCAGCCAAGAACGGAGACTAGCGGGAGGGAATTTTGGGGAGCAGTACTTC.

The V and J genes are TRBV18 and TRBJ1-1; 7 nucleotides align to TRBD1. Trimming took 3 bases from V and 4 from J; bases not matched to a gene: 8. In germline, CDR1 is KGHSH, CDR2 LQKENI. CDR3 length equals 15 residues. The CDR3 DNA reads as TGTGCCAGCTCACCTGACAGGGTTCTGGGCACTGAAGCTTTCTTT. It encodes CASSPDRVLGTEAFF.

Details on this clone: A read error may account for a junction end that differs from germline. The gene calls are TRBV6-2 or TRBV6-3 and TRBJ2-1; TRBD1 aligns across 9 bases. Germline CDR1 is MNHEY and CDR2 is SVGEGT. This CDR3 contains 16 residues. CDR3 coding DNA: TGTGCCAGCAGTAACTCGGACAGGGGTGGGGACAATGAGCAGTTCTTC. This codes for CASSNSDRGGDNEQFF.

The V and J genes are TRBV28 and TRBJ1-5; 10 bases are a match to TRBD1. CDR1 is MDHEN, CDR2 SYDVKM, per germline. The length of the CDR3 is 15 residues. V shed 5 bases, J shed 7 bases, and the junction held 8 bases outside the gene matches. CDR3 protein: CASSPRGTGDQPQHF. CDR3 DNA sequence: TGTGCCAGCAGTCCAAGAGGGACAGGGGACCAGCCCCAGCATTTT.

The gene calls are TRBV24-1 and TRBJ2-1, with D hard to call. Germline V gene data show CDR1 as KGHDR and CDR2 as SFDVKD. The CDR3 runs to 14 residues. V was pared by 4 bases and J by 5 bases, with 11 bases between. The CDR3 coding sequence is TGTGCCACCAGTGAGTTCGGGTCTCACAATGAGCAGTTCTTC. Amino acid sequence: CATSEFGSHNEQFF.

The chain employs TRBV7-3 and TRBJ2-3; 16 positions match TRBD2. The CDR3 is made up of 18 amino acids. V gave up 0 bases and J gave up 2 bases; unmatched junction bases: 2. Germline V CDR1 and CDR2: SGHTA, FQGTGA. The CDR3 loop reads CASSLTGTSGRVTDTQYF. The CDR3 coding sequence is TGTGCCAGCAGCTTAACCGGGACTAGCGGGAGGGTCACAGATACGCAGTATTTT.

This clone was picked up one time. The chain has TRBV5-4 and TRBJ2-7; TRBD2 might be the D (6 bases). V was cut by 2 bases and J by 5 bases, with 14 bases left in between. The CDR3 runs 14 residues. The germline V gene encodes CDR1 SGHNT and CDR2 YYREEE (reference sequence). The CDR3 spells CASSFGEAVNEQYF. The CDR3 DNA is TGTGCCAGCAGCTTTGGGGAGGCCGTGAACGAGCAGTACTTC.

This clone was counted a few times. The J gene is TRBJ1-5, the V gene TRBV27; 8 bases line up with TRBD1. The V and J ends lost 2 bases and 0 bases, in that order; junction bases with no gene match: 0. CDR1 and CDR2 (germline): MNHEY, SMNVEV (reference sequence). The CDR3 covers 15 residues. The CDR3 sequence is CASSLQGASNQPQHF. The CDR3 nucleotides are TGTGCCAGCAGTTTACAGGGGGCTAGCAATCAGCCCCAGCATTTT.

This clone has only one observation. The CDR3 coding sequence is TGTGCCTGGAACCCCGACAGGGGTCCCTACGAGCAGTACTTC. Amino acid sequence: CAWNPDRGPYEQYF. The chain links TRBV30 to TRBJ2-7; TRBD1 agrees at 8 bases. This CDR3 comprises 14 residues. In germline, CDR1 is GTSNPN, CDR2 SVGIG (reference sequence). The V segment lost 4 bases and the J segment 2 bases; nucleotides outside the gene matches: 7.

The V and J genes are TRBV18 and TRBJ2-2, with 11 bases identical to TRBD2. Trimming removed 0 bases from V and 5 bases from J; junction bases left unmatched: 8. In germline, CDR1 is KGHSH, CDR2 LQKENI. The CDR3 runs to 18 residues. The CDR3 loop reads CASSPPGTSGSNTGELFF. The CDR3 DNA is TGTGCCAGCTCACCACCTGGAACTAGCGGGAGCAATACCGGGGAGCTGTTTTTT.

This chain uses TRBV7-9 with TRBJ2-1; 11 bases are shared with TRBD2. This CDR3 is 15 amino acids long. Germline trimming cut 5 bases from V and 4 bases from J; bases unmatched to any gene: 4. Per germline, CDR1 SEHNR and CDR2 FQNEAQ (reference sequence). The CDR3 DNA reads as TGTGCCAGCAGCCCGGGACTAGCGGATTACAATGAGCAGTTCTTC. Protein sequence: CASSPGLADYNEQFF. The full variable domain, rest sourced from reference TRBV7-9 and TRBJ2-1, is DTGVSQNPRHKITKRGQNVTFRCDPISEHNRLYWYRQTLGQGPEFLTYFQNEAQLEKSRLLSDRFSAERPKGSFSTLEIQRTEQGDSAMYLCASSPGLADYNEQFFGPGTRLTVL.

The CDR3 nucleotides are TGTGCCAGCAGCCAGCCCAAAGGGGGCAGCTCCTACGAGCAGTACTTC. The encoded protein is CASSQPKGGSSYEQYF. The chain joins TRBV4-2 to TRBJ2-7; TRBD1 matches at 7 bases. CDR1 and CDR2 from the germline V gene are LGHNA and YNFKEQ. The CDR3 is 16 residues long. With V trimmed by 3 bases and J by 0 bases, 8 bases remained unmatched.

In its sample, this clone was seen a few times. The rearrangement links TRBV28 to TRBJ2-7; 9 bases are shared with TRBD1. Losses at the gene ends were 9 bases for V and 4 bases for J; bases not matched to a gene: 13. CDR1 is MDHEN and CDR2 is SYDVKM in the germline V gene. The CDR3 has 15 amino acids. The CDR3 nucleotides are TGTGCCAGTGAACCGGGACAGGGCGTCTCATACGAGCAGTACTTC. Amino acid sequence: CASEPGQGVSYEQYF.

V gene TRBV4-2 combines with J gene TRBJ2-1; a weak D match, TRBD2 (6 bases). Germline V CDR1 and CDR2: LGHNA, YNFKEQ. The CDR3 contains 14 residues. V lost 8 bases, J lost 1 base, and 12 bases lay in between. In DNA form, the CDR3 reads TGTGCCAGCTCGGAGGGCGAATCCTACAATGAGCAGTTCTTC. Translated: CASSEGESYNEQFF.

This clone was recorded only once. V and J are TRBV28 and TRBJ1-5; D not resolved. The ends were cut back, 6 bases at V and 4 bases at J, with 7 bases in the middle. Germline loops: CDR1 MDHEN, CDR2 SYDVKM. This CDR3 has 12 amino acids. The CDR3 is CASRPTNQPQHF. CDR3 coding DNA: TGTGCCAGCAGACCAACTAATCAGCCCCAGCATTTT.

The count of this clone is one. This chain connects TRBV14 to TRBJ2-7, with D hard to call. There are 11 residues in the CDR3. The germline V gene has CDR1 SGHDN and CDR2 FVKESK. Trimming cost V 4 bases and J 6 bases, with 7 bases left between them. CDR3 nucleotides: TGTGCCAGCAGCCTCTATGGCGAGCAGTACTTC. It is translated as CASSLYGEQYF.

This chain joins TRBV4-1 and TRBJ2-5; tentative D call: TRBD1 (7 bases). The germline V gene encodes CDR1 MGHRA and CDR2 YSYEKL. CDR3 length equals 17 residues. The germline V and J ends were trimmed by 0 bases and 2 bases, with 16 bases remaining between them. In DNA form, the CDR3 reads TGCGCCAGCAGCCAAGATTCAGGGGGGCGGATACAAGAGACCCAGTACTTC. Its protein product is CASSQDSGGRIQETQYF.

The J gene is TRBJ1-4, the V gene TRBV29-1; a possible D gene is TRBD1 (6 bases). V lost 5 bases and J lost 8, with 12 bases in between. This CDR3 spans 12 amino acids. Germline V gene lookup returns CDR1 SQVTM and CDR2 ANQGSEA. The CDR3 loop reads CSVLQGDEKLFF. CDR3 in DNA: TGCAGCGTTTTACAGGGAGACGAAAAACTGTTTTTT.

The CDR3 region is CASSAIGSGELFF. The CDR3 DNA reads TGTGCCAGCAGCGCAATAGGGAGCGGGGAGCTGTTTTTT. The chain recombines TRBV9 with TRBJ2-2; possible D gene TRBD2, 5 bases. V was clipped by 3 bases and J by 7 bases, with 10 bases between them. CDR1 is SGDLS and CDR2 is YYNGEE in the germline V gene. The CDR3 extends over 13 amino acids.

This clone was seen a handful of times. The CDR3 protein is CASSLESSAWGFF. DNA of the CDR3: TGCGCCAGCAGCTTGGAGTCTAGCGCCTGGGGGTTCTTC. The chain employs TRBV5-1 and TRBJ2-1; D might be TRBD2 (6 bases). V lost 0 bases and J lost 15, with 16 bases in between. Germline V gives CDR1 SGHRS, CDR2 YFSETQ. CDR3 length: 13 residues. The full variable domain, its missing parts supplied by reference TRBV5-1 and TRBJ2-1, is KAGVTQTPRYLIKTRGQQVTLSCSPISGHRSVSWYQQTPGQGLQFLFEYFSETQRNKGNFPGRFSGRQFSNSRSEMNVSTLELGDSALYLCASSLESSAWGFFGPGTRLTVL.

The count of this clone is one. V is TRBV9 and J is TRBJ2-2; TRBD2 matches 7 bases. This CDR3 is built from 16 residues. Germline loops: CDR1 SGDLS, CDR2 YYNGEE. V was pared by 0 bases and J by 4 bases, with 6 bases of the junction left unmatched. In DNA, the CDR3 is TGTGCCAGCAGCGTAGTGCCGGGAGGTACCACCGGGGAGCTGTTTTTT. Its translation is CASSVVPGGTTGELFF.

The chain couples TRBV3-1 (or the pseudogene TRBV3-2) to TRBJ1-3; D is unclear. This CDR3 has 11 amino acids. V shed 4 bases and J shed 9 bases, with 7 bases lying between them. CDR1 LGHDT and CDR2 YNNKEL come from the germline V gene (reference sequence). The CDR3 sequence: CASSPPPTIYF. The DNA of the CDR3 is TGTGCCAGCAGCCCTCCCCCCACCATATATTTT.

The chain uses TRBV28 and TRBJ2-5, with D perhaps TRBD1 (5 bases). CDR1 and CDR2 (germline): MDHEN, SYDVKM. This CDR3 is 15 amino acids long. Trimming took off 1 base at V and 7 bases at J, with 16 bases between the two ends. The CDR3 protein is CASSLSHAGQGTQYF. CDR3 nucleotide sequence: TGTGCCAGCAGTTTATCTCATGCCGGCCAGGGGACCCAGTACTTC.

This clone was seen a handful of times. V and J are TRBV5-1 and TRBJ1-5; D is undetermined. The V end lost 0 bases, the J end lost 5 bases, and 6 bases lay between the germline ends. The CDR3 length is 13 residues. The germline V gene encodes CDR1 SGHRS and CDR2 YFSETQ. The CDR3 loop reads CASSLDFDQPQHF. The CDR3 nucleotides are TGCGCCAGCAGCTTGGATTTCGATCAGCCCCAGCATTTT.